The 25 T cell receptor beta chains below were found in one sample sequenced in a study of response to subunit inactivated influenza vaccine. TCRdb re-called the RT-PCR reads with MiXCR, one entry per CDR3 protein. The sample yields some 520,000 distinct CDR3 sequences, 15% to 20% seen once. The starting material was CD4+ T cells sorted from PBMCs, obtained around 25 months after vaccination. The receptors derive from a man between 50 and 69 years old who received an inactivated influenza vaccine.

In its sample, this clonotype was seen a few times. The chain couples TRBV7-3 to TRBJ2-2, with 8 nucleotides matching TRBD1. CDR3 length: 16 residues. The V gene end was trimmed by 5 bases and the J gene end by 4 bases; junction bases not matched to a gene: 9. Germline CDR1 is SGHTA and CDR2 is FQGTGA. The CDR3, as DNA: TGTGCCAGCAGCGCCCGGGGGACAGGAGGCACCGGGGAGCTGTTTTTT. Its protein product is CASSARGTGGTGELFF.

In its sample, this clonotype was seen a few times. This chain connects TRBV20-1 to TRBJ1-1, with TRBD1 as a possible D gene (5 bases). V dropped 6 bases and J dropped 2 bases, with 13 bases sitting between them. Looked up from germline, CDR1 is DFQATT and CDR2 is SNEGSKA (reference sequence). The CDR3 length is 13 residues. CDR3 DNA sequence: TGCAGTGCAAAGGGGACCTTTAACACTGAAGCTTTCTTT. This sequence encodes CSAKGTFNTEAFF.

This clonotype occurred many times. CDR3 sequence reads: CASSEPRTGSTGNTIYF. DNA for the CDR3: TGTGCCAGCAGTGAACCCCGGACGGGGTCTACTGGAAACACCATATATTTT. The chain uses TRBV6-1 and TRBJ1-3; unclear D gene. CDR1 and CDR2 (germline): MNHNS, SASEGT. The CDR3 has 17 residues. V lost 2 bases, J lost 2 bases, and 16 bases lay in between.

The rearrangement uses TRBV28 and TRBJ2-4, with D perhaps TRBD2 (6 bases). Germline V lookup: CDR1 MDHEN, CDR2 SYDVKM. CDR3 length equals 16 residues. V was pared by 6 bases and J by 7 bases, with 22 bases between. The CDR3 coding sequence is TGTGCCAGCAGACGAGGCCCCCGGGACTTCGTGAACATTCAGTACTTC. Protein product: CASRRGPRDFVNIQYF.

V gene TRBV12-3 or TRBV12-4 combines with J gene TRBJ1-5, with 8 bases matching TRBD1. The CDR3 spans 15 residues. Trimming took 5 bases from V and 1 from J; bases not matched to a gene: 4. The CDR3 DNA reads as TGTGCCAGCAGTCGGGACAGGTTAAGCAATCAGCCCCAGCATTTT. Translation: CASSRDRLSNQPQHF.

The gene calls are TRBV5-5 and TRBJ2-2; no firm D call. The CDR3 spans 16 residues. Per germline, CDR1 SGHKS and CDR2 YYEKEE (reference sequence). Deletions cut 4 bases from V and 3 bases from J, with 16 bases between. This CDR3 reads CASSPSPASYTGELFF. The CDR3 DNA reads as TGTGCCAGCAGCCCCTCCCCAGCGAGCTACACCGGGGAGCTGTTTTTT.

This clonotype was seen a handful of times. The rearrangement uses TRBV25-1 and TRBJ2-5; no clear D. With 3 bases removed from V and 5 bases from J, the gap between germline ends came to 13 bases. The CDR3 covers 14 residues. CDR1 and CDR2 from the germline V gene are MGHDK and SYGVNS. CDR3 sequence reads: CASSEASNEETQYF. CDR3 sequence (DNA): TGTGCCAGCAGTGAGGCTAGTAATGAGGAGACCCAGTACTTC.

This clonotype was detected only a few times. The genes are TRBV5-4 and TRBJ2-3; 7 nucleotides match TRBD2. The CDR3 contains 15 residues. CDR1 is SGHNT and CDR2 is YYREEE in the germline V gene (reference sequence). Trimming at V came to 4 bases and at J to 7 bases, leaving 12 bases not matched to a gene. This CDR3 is CASSPDPAGKNTQYF. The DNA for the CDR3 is TGTGCCAGCAGCCCGGACCCAGCGGGAAAAAATACGCAGTATTTT.

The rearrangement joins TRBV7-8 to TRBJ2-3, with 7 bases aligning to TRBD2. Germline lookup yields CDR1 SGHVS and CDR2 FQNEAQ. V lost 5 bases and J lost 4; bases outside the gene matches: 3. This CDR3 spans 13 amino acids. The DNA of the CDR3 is TGTGCCAGCAGCCCCCGGGGGGCAGATACGCAGTATTTT. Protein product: CASSPRGADTQYF.

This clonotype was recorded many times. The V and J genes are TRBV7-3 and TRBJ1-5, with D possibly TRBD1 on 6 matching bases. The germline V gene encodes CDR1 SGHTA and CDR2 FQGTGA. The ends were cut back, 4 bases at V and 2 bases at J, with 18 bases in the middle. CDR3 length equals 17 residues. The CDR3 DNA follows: TGTGCCAGCAGCTCGCAGGGGAAGTATTTCGGCAATCAGCCCCAGCATTTT. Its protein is CASSSQGKYFGNQPQHF.

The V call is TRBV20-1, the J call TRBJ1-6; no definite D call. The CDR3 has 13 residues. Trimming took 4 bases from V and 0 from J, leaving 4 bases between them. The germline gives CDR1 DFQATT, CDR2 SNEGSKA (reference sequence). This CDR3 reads CSAIDSYNSPLHF. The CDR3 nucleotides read TGCAGTGCTATTGACTCCTATAATTCACCCCTCCACTTT.

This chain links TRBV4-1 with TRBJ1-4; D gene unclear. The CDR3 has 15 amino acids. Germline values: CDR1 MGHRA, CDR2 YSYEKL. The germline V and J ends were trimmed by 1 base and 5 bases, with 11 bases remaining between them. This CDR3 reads CASSQGAGPNEKLFF. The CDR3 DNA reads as TGCGCCAGCAGCCAAGGAGCAGGCCCAAATGAAAAACTGTTTTTT.

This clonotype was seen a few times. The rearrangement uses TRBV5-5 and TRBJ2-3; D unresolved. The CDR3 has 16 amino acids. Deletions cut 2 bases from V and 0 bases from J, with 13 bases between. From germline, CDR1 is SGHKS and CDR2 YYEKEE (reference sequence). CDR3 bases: TGTGCCAGCAGCTTCCCGACACTCCCTAGCACAGATACGCAGTATTTT. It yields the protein CASSFPTLPSTDTQYF.

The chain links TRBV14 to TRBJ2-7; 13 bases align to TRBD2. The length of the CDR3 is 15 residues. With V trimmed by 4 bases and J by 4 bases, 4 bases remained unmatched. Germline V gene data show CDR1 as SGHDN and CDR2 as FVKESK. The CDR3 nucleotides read TGTGCCAGCAGCCTCTGGACTAGCGGGAGATACGAGCAGTACTTC. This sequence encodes CASSLWTSGRYEQYF.

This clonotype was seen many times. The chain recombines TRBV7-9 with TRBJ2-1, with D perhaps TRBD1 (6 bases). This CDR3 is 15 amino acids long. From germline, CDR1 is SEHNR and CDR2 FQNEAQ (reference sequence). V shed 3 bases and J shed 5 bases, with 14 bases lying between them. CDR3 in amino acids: CASSFPPGTNNEQFF. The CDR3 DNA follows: TGTGCCAGCAGCTTCCCCCCCGGGACAAACAATGAGCAGTTCTTC. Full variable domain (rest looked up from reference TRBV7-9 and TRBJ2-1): DTGVSQNPRHKITKRGQNVTFRCDPISEHNRLYWYRQTLGQGPEFLTYFQNEAQLEKSRLLSDRFSAERPKGSFSTLEIQRTEQGDSAMYLCASSFPPGTNNEQFFGPGTRLTVL.

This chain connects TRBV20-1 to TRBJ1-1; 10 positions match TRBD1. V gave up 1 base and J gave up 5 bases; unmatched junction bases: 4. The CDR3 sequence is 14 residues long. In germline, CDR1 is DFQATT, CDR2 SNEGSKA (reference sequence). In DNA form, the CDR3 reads TGCAGTGCTAGAGCGACAGGGGGCCGGACTGAAGCTTTCTTT. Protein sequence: CSARATGGRTEAFF.

The CDR3 reads CASSPLGLAGGRSHEQYF. CDR3 DNA: TGTGCCAGCAGTCCCCTGGGACTAGCGGGAGGAAGGAGCCACGAGCAGTACTTC. V gene TRBV28 combines with J gene TRBJ2-7, with TRBD2 identical over 15 bases. This CDR3 comprises 18 residues. CDR1 is MDHEN and CDR2 is SYDVKM in the germline V gene. The V and J ends lost 5 bases and 5 bases, in that order; junction bases with no gene match: 13.

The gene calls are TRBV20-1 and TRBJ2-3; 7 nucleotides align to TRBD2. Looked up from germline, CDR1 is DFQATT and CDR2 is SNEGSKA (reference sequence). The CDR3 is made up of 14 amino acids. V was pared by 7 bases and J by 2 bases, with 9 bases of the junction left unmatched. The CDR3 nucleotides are TGCAGTGTCCGGGACTACGACAACACAGATACGCAGTATTTT. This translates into CSVRDYDNTDTQYF.

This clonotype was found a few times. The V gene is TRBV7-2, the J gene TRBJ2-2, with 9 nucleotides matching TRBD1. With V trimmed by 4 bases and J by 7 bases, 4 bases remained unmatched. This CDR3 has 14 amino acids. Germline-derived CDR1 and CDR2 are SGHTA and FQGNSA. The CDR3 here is CASSSGQGIGELFF. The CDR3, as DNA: TGTGCCAGCAGCTCGGGACAGGGAATCGGGGAGCTGTTTTTT.

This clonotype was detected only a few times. The CDR3 DNA reads as TGTGCCATCACCAAGGACAGGGGAGAGGATGGCTACACCTTC. Translated, it gives CAITKDRGEDGYTF. The gene calls are TRBV10-3 and TRBJ1-2; 9 positions agree with TRBD1. CDR1 is ENHRY, CDR2 SYGVKD, per germline. CDR3 length: 14 amino acids. J was trimmed by 6 bases and V by 7 bases; bases with no gene match: 9.

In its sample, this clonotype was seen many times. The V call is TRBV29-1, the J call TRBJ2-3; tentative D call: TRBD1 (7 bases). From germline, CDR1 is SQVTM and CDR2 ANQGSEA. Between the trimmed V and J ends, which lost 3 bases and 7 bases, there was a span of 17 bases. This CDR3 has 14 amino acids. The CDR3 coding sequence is TGCAGCGTTGAGGTGGAGGGGGCATGGAATACGCAGTATTTT. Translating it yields CSVEVEGAWNTQYF.

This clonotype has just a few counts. In DNA form, the CDR3 reads TGTGCCAGCAGTTATTCTCTGGGGGGGCCATACAATGAGCAGTTCTTC. It specifies CASSYSLGGPYNEQFF. The V gene is TRBV6-2 or TRBV6-3, the J gene TRBJ2-1; possibly TRBD2 for D (7 bases). The CDR3 has 16 amino acids. Trimming left V 3 bases short and J 4 bases short, with 16 bases between. The V gene's germline CDR1 is MNHEY and CDR2 SVGEGT.

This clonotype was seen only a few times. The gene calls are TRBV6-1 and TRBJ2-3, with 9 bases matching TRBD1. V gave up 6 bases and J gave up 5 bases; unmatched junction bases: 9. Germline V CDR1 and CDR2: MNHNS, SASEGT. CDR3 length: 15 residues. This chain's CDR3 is CASRGQGHAEDTQYF. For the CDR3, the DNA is TGTGCCAGCAGGGGACAGGGCCATGCAGAAGATACGCAGTATTTT.

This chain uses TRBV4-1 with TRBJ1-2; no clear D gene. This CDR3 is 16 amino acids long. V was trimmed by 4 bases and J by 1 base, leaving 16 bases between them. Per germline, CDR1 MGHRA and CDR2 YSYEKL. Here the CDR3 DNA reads TGCGCCAGCAGCCGAACCGGGGAGGGTCTTAACTATGGCTACACCTTC. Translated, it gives CASSRTGEGLNYGYTF.

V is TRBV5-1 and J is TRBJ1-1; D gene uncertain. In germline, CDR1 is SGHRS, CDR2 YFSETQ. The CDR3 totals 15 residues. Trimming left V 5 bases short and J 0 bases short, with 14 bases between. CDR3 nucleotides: TGCGCCAGCAGAAAGGACCGGCGGCTGAACACTGAAGCTTTCTTT. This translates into CASRKDRRLNTEAFF. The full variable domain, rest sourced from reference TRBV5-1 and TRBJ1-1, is KAGVTQTPRYLIKTRGQQVTLSCSPISGHRSVSWYQQTPGQGLQFLFEYFSETQRNKGNFPGRFSGRQFSNSRSEMNVSTLELGDSALYLCASRKDRRLNTEAFFGQGTRLTVV.